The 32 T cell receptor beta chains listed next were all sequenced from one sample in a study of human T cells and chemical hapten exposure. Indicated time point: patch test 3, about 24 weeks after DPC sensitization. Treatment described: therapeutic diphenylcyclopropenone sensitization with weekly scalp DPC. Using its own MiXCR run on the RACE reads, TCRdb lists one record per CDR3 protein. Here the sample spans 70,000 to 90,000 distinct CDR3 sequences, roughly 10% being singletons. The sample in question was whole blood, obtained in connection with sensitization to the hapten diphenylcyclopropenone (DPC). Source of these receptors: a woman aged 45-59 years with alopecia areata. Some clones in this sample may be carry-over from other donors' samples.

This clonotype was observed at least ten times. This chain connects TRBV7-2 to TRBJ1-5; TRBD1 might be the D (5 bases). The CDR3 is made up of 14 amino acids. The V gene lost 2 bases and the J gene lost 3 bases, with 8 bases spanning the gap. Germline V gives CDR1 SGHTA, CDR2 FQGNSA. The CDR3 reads CASSLTGINQPQHF. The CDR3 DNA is TGTGCCAGCAGCTTAACAGGAATCAATCAGCCCCAGCATTTT. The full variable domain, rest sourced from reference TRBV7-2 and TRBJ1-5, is GAGVSQSPSNKVTEKGKDVELRCDPISGHTALYWYRQSLGQGLEFLIYFQGNSAPDKSGLPSDRFSAERTGGSVSTLTIQRTQQEDSAVYLCASSLTGINQPQHFGDGTRLSIL.

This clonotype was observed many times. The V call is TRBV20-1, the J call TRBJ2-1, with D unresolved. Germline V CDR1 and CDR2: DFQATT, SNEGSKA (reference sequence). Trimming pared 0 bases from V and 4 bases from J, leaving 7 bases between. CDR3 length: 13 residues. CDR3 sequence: CSAREKAYNEQFF. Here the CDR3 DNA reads TGCAGTGCTAGAGAGAAGGCGTACAATGAGCAGTTCTTC.

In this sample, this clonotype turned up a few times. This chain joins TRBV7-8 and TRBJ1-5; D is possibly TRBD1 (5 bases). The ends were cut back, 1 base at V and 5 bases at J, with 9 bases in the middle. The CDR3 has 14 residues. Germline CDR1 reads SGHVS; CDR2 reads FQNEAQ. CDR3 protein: CASSLGLGDQPQHF. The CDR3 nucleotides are TGTGCCAGCAGCTTAGGTTTAGGGGATCAGCCCCAGCATTTT.

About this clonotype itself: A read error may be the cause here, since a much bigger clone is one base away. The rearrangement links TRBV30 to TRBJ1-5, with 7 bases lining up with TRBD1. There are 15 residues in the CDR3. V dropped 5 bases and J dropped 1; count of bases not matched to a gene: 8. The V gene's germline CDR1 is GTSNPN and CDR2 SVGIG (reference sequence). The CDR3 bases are TGTGCCTGGGATTACAGGGGAATAAGCAATCAGCCCCAGCATTTT. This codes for CAWDYRGISNQPQHF.

The CDR3 here is CASSSSGLRYNEQFF. CDR3 coding DNA: TGTGCCAGCAGCTCCTCGGGACTACGATACAATGAGCAGTTCTTC. The J gene is TRBJ2-1, the V gene TRBV11-2; 7 bases match TRBD2. CDR1 is SGHAT and CDR2 is FQNNGV in the germline V gene. This CDR3 is built from 15 residues. V trimming: 4 bases; J trimming: 4 bases; junction bases outside the gene matches: 7.

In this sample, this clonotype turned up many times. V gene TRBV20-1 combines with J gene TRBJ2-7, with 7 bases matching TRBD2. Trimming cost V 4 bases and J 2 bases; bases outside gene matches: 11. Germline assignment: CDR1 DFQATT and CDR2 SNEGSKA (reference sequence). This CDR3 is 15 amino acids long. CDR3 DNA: TGCAGTGCTACGCAGGGTACGGGAGGTGCCTACGAGCAGTACTTC. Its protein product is CSATQGTGGAYEQYF.

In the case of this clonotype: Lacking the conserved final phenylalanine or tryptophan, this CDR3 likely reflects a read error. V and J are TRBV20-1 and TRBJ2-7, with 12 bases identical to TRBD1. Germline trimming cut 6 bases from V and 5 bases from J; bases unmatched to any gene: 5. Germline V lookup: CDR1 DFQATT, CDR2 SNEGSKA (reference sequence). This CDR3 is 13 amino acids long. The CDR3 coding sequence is TGCAGTGCGGGGGACAGGGGGCTTCACGAGCAGTACTAC. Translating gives CSAGDRGLHEQYY.

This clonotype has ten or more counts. As DNA, the CDR3 is TGTGCCAGCAGCTTAGATTGGGCTAGCGGGACCACAGATACGCAGTATTTT. Its translation: CASSLDWASGTTDTQYF. This chain joins TRBV7-2 and TRBJ2-3, with 9 bases lining up with TRBD2. Germline trimming cut 1 base from V and 2 bases from J; bases unmatched to any gene: 7. CDR1 and CDR2 (germline): SGHTA, FQGNSA. The CDR3 covers 17 residues.

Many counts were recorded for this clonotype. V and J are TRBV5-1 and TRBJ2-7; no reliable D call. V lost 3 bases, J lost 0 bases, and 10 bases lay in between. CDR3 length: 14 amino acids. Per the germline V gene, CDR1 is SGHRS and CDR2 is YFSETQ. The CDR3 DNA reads TGCGCCAGCAGCTCCGACTCATCCTCCTACGAGCAGTACTTC. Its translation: CASSSDSSSYEQYF.

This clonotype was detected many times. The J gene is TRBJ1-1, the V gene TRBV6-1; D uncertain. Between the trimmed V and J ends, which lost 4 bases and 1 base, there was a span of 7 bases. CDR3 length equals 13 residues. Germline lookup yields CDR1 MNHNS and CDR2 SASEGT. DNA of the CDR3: TGTGCCAGCAGTGCCCCGGGGAACACTGAAGCTTTCTTT. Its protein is CASSAPGNTEAFF.

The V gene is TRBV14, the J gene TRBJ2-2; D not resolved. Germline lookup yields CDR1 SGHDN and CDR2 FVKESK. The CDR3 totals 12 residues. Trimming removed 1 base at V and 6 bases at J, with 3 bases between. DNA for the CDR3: TGTGCCAGCAGCCAAGGACCCGGGGAGCTGTTTTTT. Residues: CASSQGPGELFF. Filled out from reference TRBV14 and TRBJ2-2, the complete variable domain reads EAGVTQFPSHSVIEKGQTVTLRCDPISGHDNLYWYRRVMGKEIKFLLHFVKESKQDESGMPNNRFLAERTGGTYSTLKVQPAELEDSGVYFCASSQGPGELFFGEGSRLTVL.

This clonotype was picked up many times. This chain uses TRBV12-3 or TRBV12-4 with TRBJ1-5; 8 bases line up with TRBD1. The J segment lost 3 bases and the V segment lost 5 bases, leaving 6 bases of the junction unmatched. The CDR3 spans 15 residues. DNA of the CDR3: TGTGCCAGCAGTACACAGGGGGGACTCAATCAGCCCCAGCATTTT. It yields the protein CASSTQGGLNQPQHF.

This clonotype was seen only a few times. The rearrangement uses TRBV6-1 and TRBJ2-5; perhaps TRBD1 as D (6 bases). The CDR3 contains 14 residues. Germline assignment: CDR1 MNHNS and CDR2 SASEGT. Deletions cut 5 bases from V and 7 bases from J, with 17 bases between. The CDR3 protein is CASSRDVEGVTQYF. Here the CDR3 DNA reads TGTGCCAGCAGTAGGGACGTCGAGGGGGTGACCCAGTACTTC.

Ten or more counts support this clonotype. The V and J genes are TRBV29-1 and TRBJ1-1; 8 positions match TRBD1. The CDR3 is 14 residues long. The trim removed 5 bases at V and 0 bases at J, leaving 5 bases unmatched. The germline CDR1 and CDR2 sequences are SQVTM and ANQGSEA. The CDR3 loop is CSVKDRAMNTEAFF. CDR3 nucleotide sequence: TGCAGCGTTAAGGACAGGGCCATGAACACTGAAGCTTTCTTT.

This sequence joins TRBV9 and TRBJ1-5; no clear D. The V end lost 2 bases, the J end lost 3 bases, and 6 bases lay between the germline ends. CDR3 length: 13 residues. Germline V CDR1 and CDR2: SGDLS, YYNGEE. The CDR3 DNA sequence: TGTGCCAGCAGCGTGGGCTTCAATCAGCCCCAGCATTTT. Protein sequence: CASSVGFNQPQHF.

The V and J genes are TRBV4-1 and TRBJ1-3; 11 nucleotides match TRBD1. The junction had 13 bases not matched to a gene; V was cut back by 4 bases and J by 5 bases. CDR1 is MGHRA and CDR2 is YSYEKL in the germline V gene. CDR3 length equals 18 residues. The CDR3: CASSPGATGTGGRNTIYF. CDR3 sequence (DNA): TGCGCCAGCAGCCCAGGCGCCACCGGGACAGGGGGTCGAAACACCATATATTTT.

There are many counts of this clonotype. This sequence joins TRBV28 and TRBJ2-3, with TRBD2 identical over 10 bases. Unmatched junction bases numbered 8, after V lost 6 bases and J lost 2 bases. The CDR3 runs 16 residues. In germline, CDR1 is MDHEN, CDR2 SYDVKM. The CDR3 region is CASRPSGRAFTDTQYF. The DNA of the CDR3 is TGTGCCAGCAGACCCAGCGGGAGGGCCTTCACAGATACGCAGTATTTT.

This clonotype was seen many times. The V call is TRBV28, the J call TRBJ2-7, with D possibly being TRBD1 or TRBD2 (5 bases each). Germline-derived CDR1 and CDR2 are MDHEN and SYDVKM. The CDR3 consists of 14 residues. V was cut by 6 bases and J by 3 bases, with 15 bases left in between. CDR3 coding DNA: TGTGCCAGCAGCCAATCCGGGACCATCTACGAGCAGTACTTC. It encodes CASSQSGTIYEQYF.

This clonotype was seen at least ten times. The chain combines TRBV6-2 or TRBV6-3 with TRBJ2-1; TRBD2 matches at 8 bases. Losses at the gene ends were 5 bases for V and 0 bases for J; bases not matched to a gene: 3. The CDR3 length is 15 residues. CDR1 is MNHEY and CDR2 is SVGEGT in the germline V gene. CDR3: CASSAGTSSYNEQFF. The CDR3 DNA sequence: TGTGCCAGCAGTGCCGGGACTAGCTCCTACAATGAGCAGTTCTTC.

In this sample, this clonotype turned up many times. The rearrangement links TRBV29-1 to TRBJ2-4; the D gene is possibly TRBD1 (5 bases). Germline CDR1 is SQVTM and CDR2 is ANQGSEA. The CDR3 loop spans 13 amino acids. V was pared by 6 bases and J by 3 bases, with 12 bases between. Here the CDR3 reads CSVREGGKNIQYF. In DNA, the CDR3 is TGCAGCGTCAGGGAAGGCGGCAAAAACATTCAGTACTTC.

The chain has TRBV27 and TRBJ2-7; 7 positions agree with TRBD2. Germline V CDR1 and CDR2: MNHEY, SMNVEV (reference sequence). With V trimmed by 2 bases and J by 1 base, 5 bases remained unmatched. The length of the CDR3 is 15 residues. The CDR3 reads CASSLGSGVSYEQYF. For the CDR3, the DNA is TGTGCCAGCAGTTTAGGCAGCGGGGTTTCCTACGAGCAGTACTTC.

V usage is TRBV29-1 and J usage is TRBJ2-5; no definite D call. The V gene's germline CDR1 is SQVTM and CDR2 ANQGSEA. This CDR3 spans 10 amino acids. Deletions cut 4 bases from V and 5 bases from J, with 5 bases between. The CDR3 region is CSVAVETQYF. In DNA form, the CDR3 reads TGCAGCGTTGCGGTCGAGACCCAGTACTTC.

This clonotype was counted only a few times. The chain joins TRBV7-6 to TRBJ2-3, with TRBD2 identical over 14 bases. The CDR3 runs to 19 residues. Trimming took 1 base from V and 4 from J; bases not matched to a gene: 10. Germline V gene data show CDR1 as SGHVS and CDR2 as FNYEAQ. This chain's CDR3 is CASSLGSGTSGSGPDTQYF. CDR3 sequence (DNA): TGTGCCAGCAGCTTAGGGTCCGGGACTAGCGGGAGTGGGCCAGATACGCAGTATTTT.

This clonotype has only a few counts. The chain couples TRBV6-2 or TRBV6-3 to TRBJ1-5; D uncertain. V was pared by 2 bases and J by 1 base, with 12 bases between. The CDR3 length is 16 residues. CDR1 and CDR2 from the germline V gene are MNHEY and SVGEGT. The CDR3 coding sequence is TGTGCCAGCAGTTACACCCCGGGTTTAAGCAATCAGCCCCAGCATTTT. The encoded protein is CASSYTPGLSNQPQHF.

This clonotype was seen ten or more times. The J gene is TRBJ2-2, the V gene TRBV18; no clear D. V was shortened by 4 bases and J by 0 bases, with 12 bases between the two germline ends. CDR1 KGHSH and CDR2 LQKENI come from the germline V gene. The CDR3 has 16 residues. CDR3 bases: TGTGCCAGCTCACGGTCGGCTAGTGCGAACACCGGGGAGCTGTTTTTT. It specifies CASSRSASANTGELFF.

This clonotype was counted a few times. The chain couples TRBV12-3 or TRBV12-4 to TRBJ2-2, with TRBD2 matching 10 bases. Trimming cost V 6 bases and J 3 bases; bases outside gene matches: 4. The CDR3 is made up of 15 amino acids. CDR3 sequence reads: CASRIAGGDTGELFF. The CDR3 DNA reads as TGTGCCAGCAGGATAGCGGGAGGAGACACCGGGGAGCTGTTTTTT.

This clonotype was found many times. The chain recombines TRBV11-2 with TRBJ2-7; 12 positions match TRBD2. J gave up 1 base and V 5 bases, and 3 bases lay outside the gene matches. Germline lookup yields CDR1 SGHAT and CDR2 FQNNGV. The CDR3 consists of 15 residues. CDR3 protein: CASSMTSGSSYEQYF. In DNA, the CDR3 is TGTGCCAGCAGCATGACTAGCGGGAGTTCCTACGAGCAGTACTTC.

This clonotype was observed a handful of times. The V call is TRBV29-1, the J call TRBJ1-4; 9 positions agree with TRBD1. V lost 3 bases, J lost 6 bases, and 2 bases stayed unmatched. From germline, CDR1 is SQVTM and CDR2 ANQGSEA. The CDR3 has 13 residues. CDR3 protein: CSVEGQGDEKLFF. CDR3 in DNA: TGCAGCGTTGAGGGACAGGGTGATGAAAAACTGTTTTTT. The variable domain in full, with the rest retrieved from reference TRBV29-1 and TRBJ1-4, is SAVISQKPSRDICQRGTSLTIQCQVDSQVTMMFWYRQQPGQSLTLIATANQGSEATYESGFVIDKFPISRPNLTFSTLTVSNMSPEDSSIYLCSVEGQGDEKLFFGSGTQLSVL.

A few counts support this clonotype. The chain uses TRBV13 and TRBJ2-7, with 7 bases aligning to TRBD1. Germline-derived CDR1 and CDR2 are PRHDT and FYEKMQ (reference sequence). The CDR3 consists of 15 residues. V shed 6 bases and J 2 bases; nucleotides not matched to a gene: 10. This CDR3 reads CASRKSPGQPYEQYF. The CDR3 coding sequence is TGTGCCAGCAGGAAGTCCCCGGGACAGCCCTACGAGCAGTACTTC.

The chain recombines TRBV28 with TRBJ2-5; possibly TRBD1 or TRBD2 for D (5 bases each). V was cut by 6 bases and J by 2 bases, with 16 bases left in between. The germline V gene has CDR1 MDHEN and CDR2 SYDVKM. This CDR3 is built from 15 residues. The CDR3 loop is CASRPPGTVQETQYF. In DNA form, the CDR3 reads TGTGCCAGCAGGCCTCCCGGGACGGTACAAGAGACCCAGTACTTC.

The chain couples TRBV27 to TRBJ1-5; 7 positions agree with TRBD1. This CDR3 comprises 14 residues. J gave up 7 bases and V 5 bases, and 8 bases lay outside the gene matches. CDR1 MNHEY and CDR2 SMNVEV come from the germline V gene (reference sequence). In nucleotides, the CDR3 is TGTGCCAGCAGTCCTCGACAGGGCGGGCAGCCCCAGCATTTT. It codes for CASSPRQGGQPQHF.

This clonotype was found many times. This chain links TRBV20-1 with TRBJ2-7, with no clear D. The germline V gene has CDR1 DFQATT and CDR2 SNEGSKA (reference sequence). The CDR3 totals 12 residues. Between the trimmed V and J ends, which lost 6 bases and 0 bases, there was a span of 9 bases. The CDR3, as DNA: TGCAGTGCCCGGACGGACTCCTACGAGCAGTACTTC. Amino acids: CSARTDSYEQYF.